Sequencing of this T cell receptor beta chain was carried out in a study of circulating CD8 cells and anti-PD-1 response in melanoma. Live CD3+CD8+TCRalphabeta+ cells were sorted into four subsets by PD-1 and/or TIGIT. Germline values: CDR1 MNHEY, CDR2 SVGAGI. The CDR3 has 14 residues. Details on this clonotype: A much larger clone differs from this one at a single base, so this may be a read error.

Using approximately 16 ng of total RNA, TCR libraries were made with the QIAseq Immune Repertoire TCR panel. TCRdb re-derived calls from the reads in MiXCR, one entry per CDR3 protein. The table records 750 to 850 distinct CDR3 sequences, less than 4.5% of them present only once. Sample: CD8+ T cells from PBMCs, taken at baseline or after one month of anti-PD-1 therapy (not recorded which). This TCR was sampled from a human donor with melanoma. V and J are TRBV6-5 and TRBJ2-2; the match to TRBD2 covers 9 bases. CDR3 residues: CASSLAGDTGEPFF. The DNA of the CDR3 is TGTGCCAGCAGTTTAGCGGGAGACACCGGGGAGCCGTTTTTT.